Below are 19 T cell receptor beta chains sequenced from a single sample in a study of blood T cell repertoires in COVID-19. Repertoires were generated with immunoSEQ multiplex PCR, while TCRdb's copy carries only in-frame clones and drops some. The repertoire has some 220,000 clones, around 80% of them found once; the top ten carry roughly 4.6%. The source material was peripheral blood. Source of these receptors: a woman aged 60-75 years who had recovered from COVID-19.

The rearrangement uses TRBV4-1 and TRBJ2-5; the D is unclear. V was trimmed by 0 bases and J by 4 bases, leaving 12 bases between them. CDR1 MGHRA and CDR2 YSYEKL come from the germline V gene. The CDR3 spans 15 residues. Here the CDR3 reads CASSQDYASRETQYF. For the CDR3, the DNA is TGCGCCAGCAGCCAAGATTATGCTAGTCGAGAGACCCAGTACTTC.

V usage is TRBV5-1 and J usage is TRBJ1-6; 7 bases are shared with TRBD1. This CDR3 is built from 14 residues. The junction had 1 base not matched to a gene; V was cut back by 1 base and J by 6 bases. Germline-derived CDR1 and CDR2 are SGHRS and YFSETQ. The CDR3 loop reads CASSLPGGNSPLHF. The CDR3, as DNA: TGCGCCAGCAGCTTGCCAGGGGGTAATTCACCCCTCCACTTT.

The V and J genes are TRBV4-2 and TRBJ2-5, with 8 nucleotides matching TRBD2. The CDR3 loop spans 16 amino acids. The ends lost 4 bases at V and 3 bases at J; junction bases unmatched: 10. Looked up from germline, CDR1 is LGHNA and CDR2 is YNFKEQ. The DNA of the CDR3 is TGTGCCAGCAGCCCTAGCCCGGGGGGGGTAAAAGAGACCCAGTACTTC. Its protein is CASSPSPGGVKETQYF.

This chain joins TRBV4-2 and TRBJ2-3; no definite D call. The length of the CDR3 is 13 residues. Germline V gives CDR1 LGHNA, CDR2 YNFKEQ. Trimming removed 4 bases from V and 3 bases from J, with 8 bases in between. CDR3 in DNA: TGTGCCAGCAGCCTAACGACTACAGATACGCAGTATTTT. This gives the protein CASSLTTTDTQYF.

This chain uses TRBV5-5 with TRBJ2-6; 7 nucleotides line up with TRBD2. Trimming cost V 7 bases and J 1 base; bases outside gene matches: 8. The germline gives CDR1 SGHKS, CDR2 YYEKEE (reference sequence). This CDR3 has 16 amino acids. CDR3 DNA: TGTGCCAGCCGACTTGGGGGAGGGTCTGGGGCCAACGTCCTGACTTTC. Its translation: CASRLGGGSGANVLTF.

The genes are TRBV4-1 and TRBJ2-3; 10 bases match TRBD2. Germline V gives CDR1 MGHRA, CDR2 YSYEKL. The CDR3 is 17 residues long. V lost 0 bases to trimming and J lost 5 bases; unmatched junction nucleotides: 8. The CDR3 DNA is TGCGCCAGCAGCCAAGATCGTAGGGCTAGCGGGGGAGATACGCAGTATTTT. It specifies CASSQDRRASGGDTQYF.

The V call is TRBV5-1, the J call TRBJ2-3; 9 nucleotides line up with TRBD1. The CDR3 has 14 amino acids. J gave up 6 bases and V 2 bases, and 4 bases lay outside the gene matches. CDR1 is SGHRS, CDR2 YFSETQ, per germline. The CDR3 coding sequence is TGCGCCAGCAGCTTATTACAGGGGGCTGATACGCAGTATTTT. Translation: CASSLLQGADTQYF. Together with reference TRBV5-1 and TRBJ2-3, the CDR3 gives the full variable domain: KAGVTQTPRYLIKTRGQQVTLSCSPISGHRSVSWYQQTPGQGLQFLFEYFSETQRNKGNFPGRFSGRQFSNSRSEMNVSTLELGDSALYLCASSLLQGADTQYFGPGTRLTVL.

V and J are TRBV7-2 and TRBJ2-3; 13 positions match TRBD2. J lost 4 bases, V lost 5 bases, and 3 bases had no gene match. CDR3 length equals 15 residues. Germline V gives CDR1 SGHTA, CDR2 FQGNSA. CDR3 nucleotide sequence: TGTGCCAGCAGCGCCGGACTAGCGGGGGCAGATACGCAGTATTTT. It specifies CASSAGLAGADTQYF.

The CDR3 spells CASSLETANYGYTF. DNA for the CDR3: TGCGCCAGCAGCTTGGAGACAGCTAACTATGGCTACACCTTC. The V gene is TRBV5-1, the J gene TRBJ1-2, with D perhaps matching TRBD1 (5 bases). The CDR3 has 14 amino acids. V was cut by 0 bases and J by 0 bases, with 6 bases left in between. Germline loops: CDR1 SGHRS, CDR2 YFSETQ. Together with reference TRBV5-1 and TRBJ1-2, the CDR3 gives the full variable domain: KAGVTQTPRYLIKTRGQQVTLSCSPISGHRSVSWYQQTPGQGLQFLFEYFSETQRNKGNFPGRFSGRQFSNSRSEMNVSTLELGDSALYLCASSLETANYGYTFGSGTRLTVV.

DNA of the CDR3: TGTGCCAGCAGCTTGGAGGGAGGGGGCTATGGCTACACCTTC. This sequence encodes CASSLEGGGYGYTF. V usage is TRBV5-4 and J usage is TRBJ1-2, with D perhaps matching TRBD1 (6 bases). V dropped 0 bases and J dropped 4 bases, with 10 bases sitting between them. The CDR3 extends over 14 amino acids. Germline lookup yields CDR1 SGHNT and CDR2 YYREEE (reference sequence).

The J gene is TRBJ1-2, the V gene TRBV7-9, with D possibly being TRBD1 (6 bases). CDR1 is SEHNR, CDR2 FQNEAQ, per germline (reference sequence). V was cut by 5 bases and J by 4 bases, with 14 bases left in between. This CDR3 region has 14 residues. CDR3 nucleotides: TGTGCCAGCAGCCGCAACAGGGCCCGCTATGGCTACACCTTC. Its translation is CASSRNRARYGYTF. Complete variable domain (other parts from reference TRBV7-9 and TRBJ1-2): DTGVSQNPRHKITKRGQNVTFRCDPISEHNRLYWYRQTLGQGPEFLTYFQNEAQLEKSRLLSDRFSAERPKGSFSTLEIQRTEQGDSAMYLCASSRNRARYGYTFGSGTRLTVV.

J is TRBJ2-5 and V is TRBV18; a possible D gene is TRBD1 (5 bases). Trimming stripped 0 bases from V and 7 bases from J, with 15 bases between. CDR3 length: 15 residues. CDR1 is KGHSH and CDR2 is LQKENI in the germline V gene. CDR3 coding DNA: TGTGCCAGCTCACCACCGTCCAGGGTGGATGGGACCCAGTACTTC. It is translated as CASSPPSRVDGTQYF.

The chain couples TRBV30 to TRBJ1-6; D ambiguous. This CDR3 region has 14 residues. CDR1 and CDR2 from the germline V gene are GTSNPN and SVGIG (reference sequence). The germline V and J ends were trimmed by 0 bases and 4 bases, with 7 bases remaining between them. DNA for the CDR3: TGTGCCTGGAGTGTAGAGGGTTATAATTCACCCCTCCACTTT. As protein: CAWSVEGYNSPLHF.

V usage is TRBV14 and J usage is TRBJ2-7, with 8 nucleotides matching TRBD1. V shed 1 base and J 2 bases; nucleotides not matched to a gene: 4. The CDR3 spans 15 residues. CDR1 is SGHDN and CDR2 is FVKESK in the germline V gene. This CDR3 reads CASSQGTGSPYEQYF. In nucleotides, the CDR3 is TGTGCCAGCAGCCAAGGGACAGGGAGTCCCTACGAGCAGTACTTC.

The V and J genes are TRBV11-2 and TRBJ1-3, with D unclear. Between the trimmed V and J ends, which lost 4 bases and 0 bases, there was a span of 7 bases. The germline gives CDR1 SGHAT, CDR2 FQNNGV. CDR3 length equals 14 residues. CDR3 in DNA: TGTGCCAGCAGCTCAGACGGCTCTGGAAACACCATATATTTT. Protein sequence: CASSSDGSGNTIYF. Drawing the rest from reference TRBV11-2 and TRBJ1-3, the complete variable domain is EAGVAQSPRYKIIEKRQSVAFWCNPISGHATLYWYQQILGQGPKLLIQFQNNGVVDDSQLPKDRFSAERLKGVDSTLKIQPAKLEDSAVYLCASSSDGSGNTIYFGEGSWLTVV.

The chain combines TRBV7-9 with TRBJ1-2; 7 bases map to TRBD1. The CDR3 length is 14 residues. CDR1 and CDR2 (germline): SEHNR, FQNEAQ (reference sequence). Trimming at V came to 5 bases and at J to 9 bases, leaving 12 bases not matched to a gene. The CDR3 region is CASSHVQYRGRYTF. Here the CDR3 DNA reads TGTGCCAGCAGCCATGTACAGTACAGGGGACGCTACACCTTC.

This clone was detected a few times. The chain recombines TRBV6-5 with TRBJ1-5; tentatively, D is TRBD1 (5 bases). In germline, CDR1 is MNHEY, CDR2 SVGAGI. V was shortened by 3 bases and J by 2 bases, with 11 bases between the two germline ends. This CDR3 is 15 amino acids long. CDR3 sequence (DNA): TGTGCCAGCAGTTATTCAGGGATGGGCAATCAGCCCCAGCATTTT. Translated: CASSYSGMGNQPQHF.

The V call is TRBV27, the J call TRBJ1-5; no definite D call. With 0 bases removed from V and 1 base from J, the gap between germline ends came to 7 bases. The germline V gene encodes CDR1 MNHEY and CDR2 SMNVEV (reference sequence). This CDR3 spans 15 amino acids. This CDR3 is CASSLSSRSNQPQHF. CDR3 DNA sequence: TGTGCCAGCAGTTTATCTTCCAGAAGCAATCAGCCCCAGCATTTT.

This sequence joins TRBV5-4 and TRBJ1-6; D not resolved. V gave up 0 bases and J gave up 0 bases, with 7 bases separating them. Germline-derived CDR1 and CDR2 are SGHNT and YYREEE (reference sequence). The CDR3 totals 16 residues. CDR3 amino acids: CASSLEGLSYNSPLHF. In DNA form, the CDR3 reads TGTGCCAGCAGCTTGGAAGGACTCTCCTATAATTCACCCCTCCACTTT. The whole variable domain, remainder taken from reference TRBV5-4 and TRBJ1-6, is ETGVTQSPTHLIKTRGQQVTLRCSSQSGHNTVSWYQQALGQGPQFIFQYYREEENGRGNFPPRFSGLQFPNYSSELNVNALELDDSALYLCASSLEGLSYNSPLHFGNGTRLTVT.